Listed here is a single TCR beta chain. Its target is not known. Once RNA had been extracted, it was reverse transcribed into cDNA to act as the sequencing template. Assay: immunoSEQ multiplex PCR; the TCRdb copy retains only in-frame clones and omits some. The data contain about 76,000 clones, 66% of them singletons. Treatment specified: oral pan-JAK inhibitor, 5-10 mg twice daily. Lesional scalp tissue (obtained by punch biopsy) and peripheral blood were collected from alopecia areata patients. The V segment lost 3 bases and the J segment 5 bases; nucleotides outside the gene matches: 3. Germline values: CDR1 SGHVS, CDR2 FQNEAQ. This CDR3 contains 15 residues. The data stem from a study of CD8+ T cells in alopecia areata. Study-wide background: Treated patients were given 5 to 10 mg oral tofacitinib twice daily.

Study-level findings and limits: Clonality was higher in lesional than normal scalp, especially in alopecia totalis/universalis. Sequencing of scalp samples also includes resident alphabeta T cells from normal skin.

The chain joins TRBV7-8 to TRBJ2-3, with TRBD2 identical over 12 bases. This TCR came from a human donor with alopecia areata. The sequences come from CD8+ T cells sorted from blood, collected at week 24, from a patient treated with tofacitinib. The CDR3 DNA follows: TGTGCCAGCAGCTTGCCTAGCGGGGGGGGAGATACGCAGTATTTT. It is translated as CASSLPSGGGDTQYF. The entire variable domain, with the rest obtained from reference TRBV7-8 and TRBJ2-3, is as follows: GAGVSQSPRYKVAKRGQDVALRCDPISGHVSLFWYQQALGQGPEFLTYFQNEAQLDKSGLPSDRFFAERPEGSVSTLKIQRTQQEDSAVYLCASSLPSGGGDTQYFGPGTRLTVL.